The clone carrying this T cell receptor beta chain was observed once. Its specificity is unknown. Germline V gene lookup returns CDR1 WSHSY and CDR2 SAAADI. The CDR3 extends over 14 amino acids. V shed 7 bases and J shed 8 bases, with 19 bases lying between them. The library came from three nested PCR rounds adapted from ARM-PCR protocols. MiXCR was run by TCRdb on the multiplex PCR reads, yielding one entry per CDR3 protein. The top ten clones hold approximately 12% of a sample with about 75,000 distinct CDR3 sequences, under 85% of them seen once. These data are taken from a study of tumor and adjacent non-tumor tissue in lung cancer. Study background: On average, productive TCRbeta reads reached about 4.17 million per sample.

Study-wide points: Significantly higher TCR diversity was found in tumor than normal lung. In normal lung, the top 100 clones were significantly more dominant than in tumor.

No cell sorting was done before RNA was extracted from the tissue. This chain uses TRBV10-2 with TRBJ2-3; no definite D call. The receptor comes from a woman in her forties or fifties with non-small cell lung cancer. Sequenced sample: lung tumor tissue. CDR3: CASIPDNWPGTQYF. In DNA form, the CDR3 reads TGCGCCAGCATCCCAGACAACTGGCCGGGTACGCAGTATTTT.